A selection of T cell receptor beta chains follows, all from one sample in a study of blood T cell repertoires in COVID-19. TCRdb's copy holds only in-frame clones and misses some; the assay was immunoSEQ multiplex PCR. The table lists about 56,000 clones, about 91% of them singletons. The sample comprised peripheral blood. Receptors were obtained from a woman aged 55-75 years with COVID-19, enrolled during active disease. The CDR3 runs from the conserved cysteine through the conserved F or W. The order of the fields is CDR3 protein, CDR3 DNA, V gene, clone size, J gene, D gene. The D gene is left open where the match is weak. Part of the rows lack a size; the others show once, few, many or a class for expanded clones.

CDR3: CASSHTGLQETQYF; DNA: TGTGCCAGCAGCCACACGGGACTTCAAGAGACCCAGTACTTC; V: TRBV7-9; size: NA; J: TRBJ2-5; D: NA
CDR3: CSASRRRETQYF; DNA: TGCAGTGCTAGTCGGCGGAGAGAGACCCAGTACTTC; V: TRBV20-1; size: NA; J: TRBJ2-5; D: NA
CDR3: CASSLSEAWLGEQYF; DNA: TGTGCCAGCAGCTTGTCGGAAGCCTGGCTCGGGGAGCAGTACTTC; V: TRBV11-3; size: NA; J: TRBJ2-7; D: NA
CDR3: CASSLVSGVGEKLFF; DNA: TGTGCCAGCAGCTTAGTATCGGGGGTCGGGGAAAAACTGTTTTTT; V: TRBV7-2; size: NA; J: TRBJ1-4; D: NA
CDR3: CASSRTRNNEQFF; DNA: TGTGCCAGCAGCCGGACTAGAAACAATGAGCAGTTCTTC; V: TRBV6-2/TRBV6-3; size: NA; J: TRBJ2-1; D: TRBD2
CDR3: CASTHGTSGSYEQYF; DNA: TGTGCCAGCACCCACGGGACTAGCGGGAGTTACGAGCAGTACTTC; V: TRBV27; size: NA; J: TRBJ2-7; D: TRBD2
CDR3: CASRGYSSYGYTF; DNA: TGTGCCAGCAGGGGTTACAGCTCTTATGGCTACACCTTC; V: TRBV6-5; size: NA; J: TRBJ1-2; D: NA
CDR3: CASSRRGKGTEAFF; DNA: TGTGCCAGCAGCCGGCGGGGGAAGGGGACTGAAGCTTTCTTT; V: TRBV27; size: NA; J: TRBJ1-1; D: NA
CDR3: CASSFGQGGTQYF; DNA: TGTGCCAGCAGCTTTGGACAGGGGGGGACCCAGTACTTC; V: TRBV11-3; size: NA; J: TRBJ2-5; D: TRBD1
CDR3: CASSPRQVSGYTF; DNA: TGTGCCAGCAGTCCCCGACAGGTATCCGGCTACACCTTC; V: TRBV6-2/TRBV6-3; size: NA; J: TRBJ1-2; D: NA
CDR3: CASSVEAGGRTGELFF; DNA: TGTGCCAGCAGCGTAGAAGCGGGAGGTAGGACCGGGGAGCTGTTTTTT; V: TRBV9; size: NA; J: TRBJ2-2; D: TRBD2
CDR3: CASSDLGSTEAFF; DNA: TGTGCCAGCAGTGATCTTGGGAGTACTGAAGCTTTCTTT; V: TRBV2; size: NA; J: TRBJ1-1; D: NA
CDR3: CASSLDSSGEQYF; DNA: TGTGCCAGCAGTTTGGACAGTTCCGGCGAGCAGTACTTC; V: TRBV27; size: NA; J: TRBJ2-7; D: NA
CDR3: CATSSGENYGYTF; DNA: TGTGCCACCAGTTCGGGGGAGAACTATGGCTACACCTTC; V: TRBV24-1; size: NA; J: TRBJ1-2; D: NA
CDR3: CASSRPRGEQYF; DNA: TGTGCCAGCAGCCGACCTCGGGGCGAGCAGTACTTC; V: TRBV14; size: few; J: TRBJ2-7; D: NA
CDR3: CATSITDNEQFF; DNA: TGTGCCACCAGCATTACGGACAATGAGCAGTTCTTC; V: TRBV24-1; size: NA; J: TRBJ2-1; D: NA
CDR3: CASKSDRNTDTQYF; DNA: TGTGCCAGCAAATCGGACAGGAACACAGATACGCAGTATTTT; V: TRBV6-5; size: NA; J: TRBJ2-3; D: TRBD1
CDR3: CASRFQGGANEQFF; DNA: TGTGCCAGCAGATTCCAGGGGGGAGCCAATGAGCAGTTCTTC; V: TRBV27; size: NA; J: TRBJ2-1; D: NA
CDR3: CASSLYSGQGVYTDTQYF; DNA: TGTGCCAGCAGTTTATACTCTGGACAGGGGGTTTACACAGATACGCAGTATTTT; V: TRBV28; size: NA; J: TRBJ2-3; D: TRBD1
CDR3: CASSPHSRAGLIGAEQYF; DNA: TGTGCCAGCAGCCCTCACTCCCGGGCGGGGCTAATCGGGGCCGAGCAGTACTTC; V: TRBV7-2; size: NA; J: TRBJ2-7; D: NA
CDR3: CAWSFRAYGYTF; DNA: TGTGCCTGGAGCTTCAGGGCCTATGGCTACACCTTC; V: TRBV30; size: NA; J: TRBJ1-2; D: NA
CDR3: CASSLFRSGGGTGELFF; DNA: TGTGCCAGCAGCTTATTTAGAAGCGGGGGTGGCACCGGGGAGCTGTTTTTT; V: TRBV7-2; size: NA; J: TRBJ2-2; D: TRBD2
CDR3: CASSPQGKWYEQYF; DNA: TGTGCCAGCAGTCCACAGGGGAAGTGGTACGAGCAGTACTTC; V: TRBV27; size: NA; J: TRBJ2-7; D: TRBD1
CDR3: CASSSGTGFEKLFF; DNA: TGTGCCAGCAGTTCCGGGACAGGGTTTGAAAAACTGTTTTTT; V: TRBV28; size: NA; J: TRBJ1-4; D: TRBD1
CDR3: CASSFLSVNTGELFF; DNA: TGTGCCAGCAGCTTTTTGAGCGTGAACACCGGGGAGCTGTTTTTT; V: TRBV5-4; size: NA; J: TRBJ2-2; D: NA
CDR3: CASSLDEQQETQYF; DNA: TGTGCCAGCAGCTTGGATGAACAGCAAGAGACCCAGTACTTC; V: TRBV5-4; size: few; J: TRBJ2-5; D: NA
CDR3: CASSPVTGPWGDTGELFF; DNA: TGTGCCAGCAGCCCTGTAACAGGCCCTTGGGGCGATACCGGGGAGCTGTTTTTT; V: TRBV21-1; size: NA; J: TRBJ2-2; D: NA
CDR3: CASSPPRGGTNGYQETQYF; DNA: TGTGCCAGCAGCCCCCCACGGGGGGGGACAAATGGGTACCAAGAGACCCAGTACTTC; V: TRBV7-9; size: NA; J: TRBJ2-5; D: TRBD2
CDR3: CAWSVGGEQYF; DNA: TGTGCCTGGAGTGTAGGCGGGGAGCAGTACTTC; V: TRBV30; size: NA; J: TRBJ2-7; D: NA
CDR3: CASSLTGKDTEAFF; DNA: TGTGCCAGCAGCCTCACAGGGAAGGACACTGAAGCTTTCTTT; V: TRBV7-9; size: NA; J: TRBJ1-1; D: NA
CDR3: CAWSGGTSGTSTDTQYF; DNA: TGTGCCTGGAGTGGAGGGACTAGCGGTACTAGCACAGATACGCAGTATTTT; V: TRBV30; size: NA; J: TRBJ2-3; D: TRBD2
CDR3: CASSYSGRGDTGELFF; DNA: TGTGCCAGCAGTTACTCGGGGCGGGGGGACACCGGGGAGCTGTTTTTT; V: TRBV6-5; size: NA; J: TRBJ2-2; D: TRBD2
CDR3: CASSYGTGATYEQYF; DNA: TGTGCCAGCAGTTACGGGACAGGGGCGACCTACGAGCAGTACTTC; V: TRBV6-5; size: NA; J: TRBJ2-7; D: TRBD1
CDR3: CASGIPGLAGADEQFF; DNA: TGTGCCAGCGGAATACCGGGACTAGCGGGAGCGGATGAGCAGTTCTTC; V: TRBV2; size: NA; J: TRBJ2-1; D: TRBD2
CDR3: CASSLTGANVLTF; DNA: TGTGCCAGCAGCCTAACCGGGGCCAACGTCCTGACTTTC; V: TRBV5-8; size: once; J: TRBJ2-6; D: NA
CDR3: CASSPQGLAGETQYF; DNA: TGTGCCAGCTCACCACAGGGACTAGCGGGAGAGACCCAGTACTTC; V: TRBV18; size: NA; J: TRBJ2-5; D: TRBD2
CDR3: CASSKGNQAGEQYF; DNA: TGTGCCAGTAGTAAGGGGAACCAAGCGGGAGAGCAGTACTTC; V: TRBV19; size: NA; J: TRBJ2-7; D: TRBD2
CDR3: CASSYSEPQFF; DNA: TGTGCCAGCAGTTACTCGGAGCCGCAGTTCTTC; V: TRBV6-6; size: NA; J: TRBJ2-1; D: NA
CDR3: CASSYALALPYEQYF; DNA: TGTGCCAGCAGTTACGCACTAGCCTTACCGTACGAGCAGTACTTC; V: TRBV6-2/TRBV6-3; size: NA; J: TRBJ2-7; D: NA
CDR3: CASSLFSPTSGRRNEQFF; DNA: TGTGCCAGCAGTTTATTTTCTCCAACTAGCGGGAGGAGGAATGAGCAGTTCTTC; V: TRBV28; size: NA; J: TRBJ2-1; D: TRBD2
CDR3: CASSPLSGGREGVETQYF; DNA: TGTGCCAGCAGTCCGCTTTCGGGTGGGAGGGAAGGAGTTGAGACCCAGTACTTC; V: TRBV7-9; size: NA; J: TRBJ2-5; D: TRBD2
CDR3: CASSEEGADEQFF; DNA: TGCGCCAGCAGTGAGGAGGGGGCGGATGAGCAGTTCTTC; V: TRBV10-1; size: NA; J: TRBJ2-1; D: TRBD1
CDR3: CSASDPRSTDTQYF; DNA: TGCAGTGCTAGTGACCCTCGTAGCACAGATACGCAGTATTTT; V: TRBV20-1; size: NA; J: TRBJ2-3; D: NA
CDR3: CASSPDRGQTDTQYF; DNA: TGTGCCAGCAGCCCGGACAGGGGGCAGACAGATACGCAGTATTTT; V: TRBV6-5; size: once; J: TRBJ2-3; D: TRBD1
CDR3: CASSDRQGGSYEQYF; DNA: TGTGCCAGCAGTGACCGACAGGGCGGATCCTACGAGCAGTACTTC; V: TRBV6-1; size: NA; J: TRBJ2-7; D: TRBD1
CDR3: CASSNKGGTNTGELFF; DNA: TGTGCCAGCAGCAATAAGGGAGGGACGAACACCGGGGAGCTGTTTTTT; V: TRBV11-3; size: NA; J: TRBJ2-2; D: TRBD2
CDR3: CASSATGGGEQYF; DNA: TGTGCCAGCAGTGCGACAGGGGGCGGCGAGCAGTACTTC; V: TRBV25-1; size: NA; J: TRBJ2-7; D: TRBD1
CDR3: CASSLGPPDTGNTIYF; DNA: TGTGCCAGCAGCTTAGGCCCACCCGACACTGGAAACACCATATATTTT; V: TRBV7-7; size: NA; J: TRBJ1-3; D: NA
CDR3: CSVETGGNQPQHF; DNA: TGCAGCGTGGAGACAGGGGGCAATCAGCCCCAGCATTTT; V: TRBV29-1; size: NA; J: TRBJ1-5; D: TRBD1
CDR3: CASSFGTSGRVKETQYF; DNA: TGTGCCAGCAGCTTCGGGACTAGCGGGAGGGTAAAAGAGACCCAGTACTTC; V: TRBV11-2; size: NA; J: TRBJ2-5; D: TRBD2
CDR3: CASSQSGRSSGYEQYF; DNA: TGCGCCAGCAGCCAGAGCGGGAGAAGTAGTGGGTACGAGCAGTACTTC; V: TRBV4-1; size: NA; J: TRBJ2-7; D: TRBD2